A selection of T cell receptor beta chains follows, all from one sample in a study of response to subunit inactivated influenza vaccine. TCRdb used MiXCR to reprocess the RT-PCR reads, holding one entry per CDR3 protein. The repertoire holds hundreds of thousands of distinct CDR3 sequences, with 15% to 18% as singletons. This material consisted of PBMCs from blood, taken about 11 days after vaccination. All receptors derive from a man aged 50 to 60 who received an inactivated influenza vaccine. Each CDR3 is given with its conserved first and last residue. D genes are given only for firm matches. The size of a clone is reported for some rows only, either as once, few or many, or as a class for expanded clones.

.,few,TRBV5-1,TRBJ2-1,CASGTLTSSYNEQFF,TGCGCCAGCGGGACTTTGACGTCCTCCTACAATGAGCAGTTCTTC
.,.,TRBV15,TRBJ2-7,CATSQQGSYEQYF,TGTGCCACCAGCCAACAGGGTTCCTACGAGCAGTACTTC
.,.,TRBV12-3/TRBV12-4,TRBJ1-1,CASSLALPNTEAFF,TGTGCCAGCAGTTTAGCGTTGCCGAACACTGAAGCTTTCTTT
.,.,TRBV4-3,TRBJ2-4,CASSQDLTGSDIQYF,TGCGCCAGCAGCCAAGATCTTACGGGATCGGACATTCAGTACTTC
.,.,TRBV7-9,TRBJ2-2,CASSLSTAANTGELFF,TGTGCCAGCAGCTTATCGACAGCCGCGAACACCGGGGAGCTGTTTTTT
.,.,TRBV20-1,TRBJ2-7,CSASGTLADRPYEQYF,TGCAGTGCCTCCGGGACACTCGCTGACCGGCCCTACGAGCAGTACTTC
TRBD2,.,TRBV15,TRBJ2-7,CATSSGLGGGYEQYF,TGTGCCACCAGCAGTGGACTAGGAGGCGGCTACGAGCAGTACTTC
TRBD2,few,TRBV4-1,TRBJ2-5,CASSQVGLAGGKETQYF,TGCGCCAGCAGCCAAGTAGGGCTAGCGGGGGGGAAAGAGACCCAGTACTTC
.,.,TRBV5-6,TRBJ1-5,CASSPSPGQPQHF,TGTGCCAGCAGCCCCTCTCCGGGGCAGCCCCAGCATTTT
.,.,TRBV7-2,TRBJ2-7,CASSLARVDVYNSYEQYF,TGTGCCAGCAGCTTAGCGCGAGTGGACGTCTATAACTCCTACGAGCAGTACTTC
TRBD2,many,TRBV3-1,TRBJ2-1,CASSQVQLAGGYNEQFF,TGTGCCAGCAGCCAAGTACAACTAGCGGGGGGGTACAATGAGCAGTTCTTC
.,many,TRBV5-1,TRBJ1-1,CASSLGSSGAATEAFF,TGCGCCAGCAGCTTGGGTTCTTCTGGGGCGGCCACTGAAGCTTTCTTT
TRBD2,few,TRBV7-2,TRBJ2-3,CASSLAAGVVTDTQYF,TGTGCCAGCAGCTTAGCGGCGGGAGTGGTCACAGATACGCAGTATTTT
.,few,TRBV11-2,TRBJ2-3,CASSFAADTQYF,TGTGCCAGCAGCTTCGCCGCAGATACGCAGTATTTT
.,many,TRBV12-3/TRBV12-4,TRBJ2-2,CASSFLGSTGELFF,TGTGCCAGCAGTTTCTTGGGGAGCACCGGGGAGCTGTTTTTT
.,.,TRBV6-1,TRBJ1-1,CASRTYRVRRDTEAFF,TGTGCCAGCAGGACCTACAGGGTGCGGCGCGACACTGAAGCTTTCTTT
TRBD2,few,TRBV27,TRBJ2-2,CASSLQLLAANTGELFF,TGTGCCAGCAGTCTCCAGCTACTAGCGGCGAACACCGGGGAGCTGTTTTTT
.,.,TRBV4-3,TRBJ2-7,CASSQDNTGNAYEQYF,TGCGCCAGCAGCCAAGATAACACAGGGAATGCCTACGAGCAGTACTTC
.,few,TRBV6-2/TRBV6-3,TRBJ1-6,CASSIRDPSSPLHF,TGTGCCAGCAGTATCCGGGACCCCAGCTCACCCCTCCACTTT
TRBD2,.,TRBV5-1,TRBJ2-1,CASSLIGLAGEQFF,TGCGCCAGCAGCTTAATTGGACTAGCAGGGGAGCAGTTCTTC
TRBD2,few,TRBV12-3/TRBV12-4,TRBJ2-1,CASSPSAGGMWQFF,TGTGCCAGCAGTCCCTCAGCGGGGGGCATGTGGCAGTTCTTC
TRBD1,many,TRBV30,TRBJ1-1,CAWRGQGRNTEAFF,TGTGCCTGGAGAGGACAGGGGAGGAACACTGAAGCTTTCTTT